These 9 T cell receptor beta chains share one sample of origin, sequenced in a study of blood T cell repertoires in COVID-19. Only in-frame clones appear in the TCRdb table, and some are missing; sequencing was by immunoSEQ multiplex PCR. The sample carries 110,000 or so clones, approximately 80% recorded once. The sequencing input was peripheral blood. These receptors were obtained from a man between 45 and 60 years old with acute or convalescent COVID-19.

The CDR3: CASSLAGAAGYNEQFF. The CDR3 DNA follows: TGCGCCAGCAGCTTGGCCGGGGCCGCGGGGTACAATGAGCAGTTCTTC. This rearrangement joins TRBV5-1 to TRBJ2-1; D may be TRBD2 (6 bases). The CDR3 runs 16 residues. Germline V gene sequence: CDR1 SGHRS, CDR2 YFSETQ. Trimming removed 0 bases at V and 4 bases at J, with 14 bases between.

This chain uses TRBV9 with TRBJ1-4; 8 nucleotides match TRBD1. Unmatched junction bases numbered 6, after V lost 6 bases and J lost 8 bases. Germline CDR1 SGDLS, CDR2 YYNGEE. There are 13 residues in the CDR3. The CDR3: CASNDRGGEKLFF. The CDR3 nucleotides read TGTGCCAGCAACGACAGGGGAGGCGAAAAACTGTTTTTT.

Note on this clone: At the DNA level, this CDR3 is encoded by other sequences in the same sample as well. The chain carries TRBV6-5 and TRBJ2-2, with 10 nucleotides matching TRBD2. V lost 8 bases, J lost 2 bases, and 2 bases stayed unmatched. The V gene's germline CDR1 is MNHEY and CDR2 SVGAGI. The CDR3 covers 14 residues. In nucleotides, the CDR3 is TGTGCCAGCGGGACTAGCGTTAACACCGGGGAGCTGTTTTTT. Its protein is CASGTSVNTGELFF.

This clone occurred a few times. This chain connects TRBV3-1 (or the pseudogene TRBV3-2) to TRBJ2-1; the match to TRBD2 covers 13 bases. J was trimmed by 6 bases and V by 0 bases; bases with no gene match: 5. Germline CDR1 is LGHDT and CDR2 is YNNKEL (reference sequence). This CDR3 has 17 residues. The CDR3 sequence is CASSQDSGTSGINEQFF. In DNA, the CDR3 is TGTGCCAGCAGCCAAGACTCCGGGACTAGCGGGATCAATGAGCAGTTCTTC.

This clone was seen once. The V gene is TRBV11-2, the J gene TRBJ2-7; possibly TRBD2 for D (6 bases). Germline V gives CDR1 SGHAT, CDR2 FQNNGV. There are 14 residues in the CDR3. Deletions cut 5 bases from V and 6 bases from J, with 17 bases between. CDR3 residues: CASSPPGTPSEQYF. DNA of the CDR3: TGTGCCAGCAGCCCCCCCGGGACTCCGTCCGAGCAGTACTTC.

The chain uses TRBV5-6 and TRBJ1-2, with 9 bases aligning to TRBD1. The V and J ends lost 2 bases and 3 bases, in that order; junction bases with no gene match: 8. Germline values: CDR1 SGHDT, CDR2 YYEEEE. The CDR3 is made up of 16 amino acids. CDR3 nucleotide sequence: TGTGCCAGCAGCTTCGATAAGTGGACAGGGGACTATGGCTACACCTTC. Translating gives CASSFDKWTGDYGYTF.

This clone was observed a single time. This chain joins TRBV5-1 and TRBJ2-7; D is perhaps TRBD2 (6 bases). Germline CDR1 SGHRS, CDR2 YFSETQ. V dropped 4 bases and J dropped 0 bases, with 11 bases sitting between them. The CDR3 is 14 amino acids. The CDR3 spells CASSAGWGSYEQYF. The CDR3 nucleotides are TGCGCCAGCAGCGCGGGATGGGGCTCCTACGAGCAGTACTTC.

This clone came up a few times. The chain uses TRBV28 and TRBJ2-5; D is undetermined. The germline V and J ends were trimmed by 5 bases and 1 base, with 11 bases remaining between them. The CDR3 length is 14 residues. The V gene's germline CDR1 is MDHEN and CDR2 SYDVKM. The CDR3 is CASSPEPGQETQYF. The CDR3 region has the DNA TGTGCCAGCAGTCCCGAACCGGGCCAAGAGACCCAGTACTTC.

This chain links TRBV29-1 with TRBJ2-2; no firm D call. The CDR3 is 14 amino acids. V was pared by 2 bases and J by 1 base, with 8 bases between. CDR1 is SQVTM and CDR2 is ANQGSEA in the germline V gene. In DNA, the CDR3 is TGCAGCGTTGAATGGCACCTGAACACCGGGGAGCTGTTTTTT. Translated, it gives CSVEWHLNTGELFF.